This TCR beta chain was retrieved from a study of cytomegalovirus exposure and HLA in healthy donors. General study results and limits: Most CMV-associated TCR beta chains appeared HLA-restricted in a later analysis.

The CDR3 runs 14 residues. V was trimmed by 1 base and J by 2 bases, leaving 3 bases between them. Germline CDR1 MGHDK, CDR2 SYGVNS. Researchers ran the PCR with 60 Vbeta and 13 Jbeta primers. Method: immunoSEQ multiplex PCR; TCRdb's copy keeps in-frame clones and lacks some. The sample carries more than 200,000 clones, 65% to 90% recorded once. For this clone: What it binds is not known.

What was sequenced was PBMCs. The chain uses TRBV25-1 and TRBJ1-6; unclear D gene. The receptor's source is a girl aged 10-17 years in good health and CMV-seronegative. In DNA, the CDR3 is TGTGCCAGCAGTGAATTTACCTATAATTCACCCCTCCACTTT. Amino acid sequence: CASSEFTYNSPLHF.